Listed below are T cell receptor beta chains from one sample, sequenced in a study of shared clonotypes between healthy human individuals. Sequencing was performed with immunoSEQ multiplex PCR; in TCRdb, only in-frame clones are kept and a portion is missing. Seen here are about 100,000 clones, about 67% observed once, and the top ten hold around 24%. The sequencing input was memory CD8+ T cells sorted from blood. These receptors were taken from a woman aged 25-40 years in good health. The CDR3 runs from the conserved cysteine through the conserved F or W. D genes are given only for firm matches. The size entry is marked missing in some rows and otherwise reads once, few, many or a size class.

V gene,clone size,J gene,D gene,CDR3 DNA,CDR3 protein
TRBV25-1,.,TRBJ2-7,.,TGTGCCAGCACAGGGGCCAGCTACGAGCAGTACTTC,CASTGASYEQYF
TRBV10-3,.,TRBJ1-3,.,TGTGCCATCAGTGAACCCCTAGCAGGGGCAAACACCATATATTTT,CAISEPLAGANTIYF
TRBV11-2,few,TRBJ2-5,.,TGTGCCAGCACGCGAAGTCGGGGAGGTTGGGAGACCCAGTACTTC,CASTRSRGGWETQYF
TRBV28,.,TRBJ2-2,TRBD2,TGTGCCAGCAGTTTCCCCAGCGGGATGTTTCAGGACACCGGGGAGCTGTTTTTT,CASSFPSGMFQDTGELFF
TRBV28,few,TRBJ2-7,.,TGTGCCAGCAGTTTATATCGTGGAAACTCCTACGAGCAGTACTTC,CASSLYRGNSYEQYF
TRBV5-1,.,TRBJ2-1,TRBD2,TGCGCCAGTAGCGGGAGATCCTACAATGAGCAGTTCTTC,CASSGRSYNEQFF
TRBV2,.,TRBJ2-3,.,TGTGCCGCAGGGACCACCTTCCCCACAGATACGCAGTATTTT,CAAGTTFPTDTQYF
TRBV11-2,.,TRBJ1-1,.,TGTGCCAGCAGCTTATTCCGGGCGGGGACTGAAGCTTTCTTT,CASSLFRAGTEAFF
TRBV4-1,.,TRBJ2-5,TRBD2,TGCGCCAGCAGCCAAGAGGGGGGACTAGCCCAAGAGACCCAGTACTTC,CASSQEGGLAQETQYF
TRBV5-1,.,TRBJ2-1,TRBD2,TGCGCCAGCAGCTTGATTCCCGGGACTATTTACAATGAGCAGTTCTTC,CASSLIPGTIYNEQFF
TRBV5-6,.,TRBJ1-2,.,TGTGCCAGCAGCTGGTTGGAGAATTGGGATGGCTACACCTTC,CASSWLENWDGYTF
TRBV19,.,TRBJ1-5,.,TGTGCCAGTAGTATTCTGTCGCGGGGTATGGATCAGCCCCAGCATTTT,CASSILSRGMDQPQHF
TRBV30,.,TRBJ1-1,.,TGTGCCTGGAGTATCCAAAGGAACACTGAAGCTTTCTTT,CAWSIQRNTEAFF
TRBV4-1,.,TRBJ2-1,.,TGCGCCAGCAGCCTCAGATACAATGAGCAGTTCTTC,CASSLRYNEQFF
TRBV29-1,few,TRBJ2-3,.,TGCAGCGTTGTGGGGGGAAACACAGATACGCAGTATTTT,CSVVGGNTDTQYF
TRBV30,.,TRBJ2-6,.,TGTGCCTGGAGTAGAGGTGGGGCCAACGTCCTGACTTTC,CAWSRGGANVLTF
TRBV2,.,TRBJ2-1,TRBD2,TGTGCCAGCAGGGAAGGGACTAGCGGGAGTTTCGATGAGCAGTTCTTC,CASREGTSGSFDEQFF
TRBV11-2,.,TRBJ2-7,.,TGTGCCAGCAGCTTAGAGGGACTGACGCCCTACGAGCAGTACTTC,CASSLEGLTPYEQYF
TRBV11-3,.,TRBJ1-4,.,TGTGCCAGCAGCTTACTAAGGGAATTAGATGAAAAACTGTTTTTT,CASSLLRELDEKLFF
TRBV16,many,TRBJ2-7,.,TGTGCCAGCAGCCAATCTGCCGACGAGCAGTACTTC,CASSQSADEQYF
TRBV2,.,TRBJ1-5,.,TGTGCCAGCAGCGTAGTTCAGCGGGGTCAGCCCCAGCATTTT,CASSVVQRGQPQHF
TRBV4-2,.,TRBJ1-2,.,TGTGCCAGCAGCTTGGGGACATCTAACTATGGCTACACCTTC,CASSLGTSNYGYTF
TRBV27,.,TRBJ2-7,TRBD1,TGTGCCAGCAGTCGACAGGGGGCGGGCGAGCAGTACTTC,CASSRQGAGEQYF
TRBV5-1,.,TRBJ2-7,.,TGCGCCAGCAGCTTGCCCCTTGGCGGGGACTACGAGCAGTACTTC,CASSLPLGGDYEQYF
TRBV18,.,TRBJ1-1,.,TGTGCCAGCTCACCATTAAGCTCTGGGGGCCCCTTGAACACTGAAGCTTTCTTT,CASSPLSSGGPLNTEAFF
TRBV7-8,.,TRBJ2-3,TRBD1,TGTGCCAGCAGCTCCCAAAGGACAGGACTTAGCACAGATACGCAGTATTTT,CASSSQRTGLSTDTQYF
TRBV28,.,TRBJ2-5,.,TGTGCCAGCAGTTTTCTAACGGGTTCCGGCGAGACCCAGTACTTC,CASSFLTGSGETQYF
TRBV2,few,TRBJ2-1,.,TGTGCCATACCGTTAACGGGGGCCTCGGGTGAGCAGTTCTTC,CAIPLTGASGEQFF
TRBV27,.,TRBJ1-1,.,TGTGCCAGCACGTCGGGGGGAAGGGGCACTGAAGCTTTCTTT,CASTSGGRGTEAFF
TRBV4-1,.,TRBJ2-1,.,TGCGCCAGCAGCCGAACCCTTTTGGAGGTCTACAATGAGCAGTTCTTC,CASSRTLLEVYNEQFF
TRBV13,.,TRBJ1-1,.,TGTGCCAGCAGTCCTCTAGTCACAGGACTAGAAGCTTTCTTT,CASSPLVTGLEAFF
TRBV19,.,TRBJ2-2,.,TGTGCCAGTAGTACCGGGGCCGCCGGGGAGCTGTTTTTT,CASSTGAAGELFF
TRBV4-1,.,TRBJ2-3,TRBD2,TGCGCCAGCAGCCAATGTCCCCACCCAGGACTAGCGGGAGGGTGTGATACGCAGTATTTT,CASSQCPHPGLAGGCDTQYF
TRBV7-3,few,TRBJ2-1,.,TGTGCCAGCAGCTTAACGTTGGGTGGAGCGAGTGAGCAGTTCTTC,CASSLTLGGASEQFF
TRBV6-6,.,TRBJ1-4,.,TGTGCCACCACAGCAAACCTGGGTAATGAAAAACTGTTTTTT,CATTANLGNEKLFF
TRBV19,.,TRBJ2-7,.,TGTGCCAGTAGTATTTCGGGGGGCGCCTCTTACGAGCAGTACTTC,CASSISGGASYEQYF
TRBV11-2,.,TRBJ1-1,TRBD1,TGTGCCAGCAGCGGAACAGGGGGTGGGGAAGCTTTCTTT,CASSGTGGGEAFF
TRBV27,.,TRBJ2-7,.,TGTGCCAGCAGTTTGGGTGCGAGCGCCTACGAGCAGTACTTC,CASSLGASAYEQYF
TRBV28,few,TRBJ1-1,TRBD1,TGTGCCAGCAGACCAGGGGGGTGGGACACTGAAGCTTTCTTT,CASRPGGWDTEAFF
TRBV29-1,.,TRBJ1-2,.,TGCAGCGTTGATCGGTTGGGTAACTATGGCTACACCTTC,CSVDRLGNYGYTF
TRBV28,.,TRBJ1-6,TRBD1,TGTGCCAGCAGTAACAACCGGGACAGTTCCTCACCCCTCCACTTT,CASSNNRDSSSPLHF
TRBV27,.,TRBJ2-3,.,TGTGCCAGCAGTTTATTCGGATACACAGATACGCAGTATTTT,CASSLFGYTDTQYF
TRBV2,.,TRBJ2-7,.,TGTGCCAGCAGTGAATGGAGGGACCTCCTTCCTGAGGAGCAGTACTTC,CASSEWRDLLPEEQYF
TRBV6-4,few,TRBJ2-1,TRBD2,TGTGCCAGCAGCGGACTAGCGGGAGGGAATGAGCAGTTCTTC,CASSGLAGGNEQFF
TRBV9,.,TRBJ2-7,TRBD1,TGTGCCAGCAGCACAACCCGGGACAGCCCCTACGAGCAGTACTTC,CASSTTRDSPYEQYF
TRBV5-1,.,TRBJ1-2,.,TGCGCCAGCAGCTCCCAGCGGCTCAATAACTATGGCTACACCTTC,CASSSQRLNNYGYTF